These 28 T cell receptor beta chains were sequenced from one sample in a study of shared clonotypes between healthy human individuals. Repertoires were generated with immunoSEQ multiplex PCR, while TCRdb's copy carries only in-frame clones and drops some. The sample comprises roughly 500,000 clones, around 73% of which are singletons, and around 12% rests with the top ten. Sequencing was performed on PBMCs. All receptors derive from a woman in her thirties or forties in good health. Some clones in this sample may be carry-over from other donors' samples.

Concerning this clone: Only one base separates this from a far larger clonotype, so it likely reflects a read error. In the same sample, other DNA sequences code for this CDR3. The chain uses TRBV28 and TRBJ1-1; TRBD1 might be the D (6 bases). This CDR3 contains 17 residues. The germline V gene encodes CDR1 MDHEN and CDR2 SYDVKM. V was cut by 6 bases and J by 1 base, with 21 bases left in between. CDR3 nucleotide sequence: TGTGCCAGCAGCTTTTGGGACTTCAGGGGAAAGAACACTGAAGCTTTCTTT. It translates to CASSFWDFRGKNTEAFF.

In nucleotides, the CDR3 is TGTGCCAGCAACCTATGGGGGCCCACTGAAGCTTTCTTT. This translates into CASNLWGPTEAFF. The chain joins TRBV5-6 to TRBJ1-1, with TRBD1 as a possible D gene (6 bases). Per germline, CDR1 SGHDT and CDR2 YYEEEE. The CDR3 covers 13 residues. V lost 6 bases and J lost 4, with 13 bases in between.

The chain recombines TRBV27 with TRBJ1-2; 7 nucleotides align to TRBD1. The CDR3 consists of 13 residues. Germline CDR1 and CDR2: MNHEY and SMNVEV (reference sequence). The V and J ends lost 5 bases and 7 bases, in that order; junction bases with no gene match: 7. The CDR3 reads CASSAGTDPGYTF. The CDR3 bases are TGTGCCAGCAGTGCCGGGACAGACCCTGGCTACACCTTC.

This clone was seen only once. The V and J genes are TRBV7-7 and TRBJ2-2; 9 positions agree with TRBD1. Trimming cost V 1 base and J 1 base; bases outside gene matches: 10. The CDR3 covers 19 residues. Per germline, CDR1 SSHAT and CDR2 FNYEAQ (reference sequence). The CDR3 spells CASSLGPGQGAKNTGELFF. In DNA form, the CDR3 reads TGTGCCAGCAGCTTAGGTCCGGGACAGGGTGCTAAGAACACCGGGGAGCTGTTTTTT. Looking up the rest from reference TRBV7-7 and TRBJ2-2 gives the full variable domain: GAGVSQSPRYKVTKRGQDVTLRCDPISSHATLYWYQQALGQGPEFLTYFNYEAQPDKSGLPSDRFSAERPEGSISTLTIQRTEQRDSAMYRCASSLGPGQGAKNTGELFFGEGSRLTVL.

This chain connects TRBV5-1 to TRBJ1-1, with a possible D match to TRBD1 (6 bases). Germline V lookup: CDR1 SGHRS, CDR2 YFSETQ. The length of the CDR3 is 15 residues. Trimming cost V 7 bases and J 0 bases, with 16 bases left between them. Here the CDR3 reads CASSISGGVNTEAFF. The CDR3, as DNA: TGCGCCAGCTCAATAAGCGGGGGCGTGAACACTGAAGCTTTCTTT.

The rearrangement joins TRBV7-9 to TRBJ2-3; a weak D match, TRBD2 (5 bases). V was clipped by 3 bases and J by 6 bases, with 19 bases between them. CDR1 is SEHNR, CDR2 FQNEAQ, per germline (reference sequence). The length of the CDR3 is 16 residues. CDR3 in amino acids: CASSLTGPSRADTQYF. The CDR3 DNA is TGTGCCAGCAGCTTGACCGGGCCCTCGAGGGCGGATACGCAGTATTTT.

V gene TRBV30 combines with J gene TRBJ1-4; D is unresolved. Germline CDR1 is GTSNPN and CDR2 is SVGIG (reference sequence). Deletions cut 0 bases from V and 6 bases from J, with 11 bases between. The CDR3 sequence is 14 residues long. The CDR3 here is CAWSVRVSHEKLFF. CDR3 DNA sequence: TGTGCCTGGAGTGTACGCGTCAGCCATGAAAAACTGTTTTTT.

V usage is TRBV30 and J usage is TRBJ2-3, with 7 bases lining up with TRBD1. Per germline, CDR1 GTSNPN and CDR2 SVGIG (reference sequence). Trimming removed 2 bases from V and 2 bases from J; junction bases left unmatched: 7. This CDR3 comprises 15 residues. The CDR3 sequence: CAWSQITGDTDTQYF. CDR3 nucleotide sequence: TGTGCCTGGAGTCAAATTACAGGGGACACAGATACGCAGTATTTT.

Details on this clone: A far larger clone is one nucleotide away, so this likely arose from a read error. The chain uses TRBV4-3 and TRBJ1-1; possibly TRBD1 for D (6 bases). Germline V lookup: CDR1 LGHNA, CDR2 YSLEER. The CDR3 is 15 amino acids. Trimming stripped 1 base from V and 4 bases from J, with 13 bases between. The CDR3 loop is CASSQGRQESTEAFF. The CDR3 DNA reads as TGCGCCAGCAGCCAAGGGAGACAGGAGAGCACTGAAGCTTTCTTT.

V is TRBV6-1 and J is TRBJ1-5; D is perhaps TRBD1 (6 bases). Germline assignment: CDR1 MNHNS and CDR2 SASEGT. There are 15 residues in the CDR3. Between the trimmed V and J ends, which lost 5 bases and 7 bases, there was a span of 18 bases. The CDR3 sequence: CASSSQTGPRQPQHF. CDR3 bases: TGTGCCAGCAGTTCTCAGACAGGACCGAGGCAGCCCCAGCATTTT.

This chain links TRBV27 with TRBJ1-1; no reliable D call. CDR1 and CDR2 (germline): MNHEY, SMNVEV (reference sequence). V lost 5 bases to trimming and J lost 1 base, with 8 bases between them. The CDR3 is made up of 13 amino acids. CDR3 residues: CASSAGRNTEAFF. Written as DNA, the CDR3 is TGTGCCAGCAGTGCCGGACGGAACACTGAAGCTTTCTTT.

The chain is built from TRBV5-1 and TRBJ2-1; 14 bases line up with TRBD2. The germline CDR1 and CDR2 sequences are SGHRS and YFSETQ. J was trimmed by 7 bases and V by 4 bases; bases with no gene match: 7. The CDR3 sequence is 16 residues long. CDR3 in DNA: TGCGCCAGCAGCCCTGGGACTAGCGGGAGTGCGAATGAGCAGTTCTTC. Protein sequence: CASSPGTSGSANEQFF. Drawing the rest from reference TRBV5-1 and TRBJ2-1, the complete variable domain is KAGVTQTPRYLIKTRGQQVTLSCSPISGHRSVSWYQQTPGQGLQFLFEYFSETQRNKGNFPGRFSGRQFSNSRSEMNVSTLELGDSALYLCASSPGTSGSANEQFFGPGTRLTVL.

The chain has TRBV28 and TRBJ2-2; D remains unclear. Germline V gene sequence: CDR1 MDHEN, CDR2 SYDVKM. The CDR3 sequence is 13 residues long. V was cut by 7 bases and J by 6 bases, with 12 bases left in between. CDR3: CASTPSASGELFF. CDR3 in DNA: TGTGCCAGCACCCCTTCTGCGTCCGGGGAGCTGTTTTTT.

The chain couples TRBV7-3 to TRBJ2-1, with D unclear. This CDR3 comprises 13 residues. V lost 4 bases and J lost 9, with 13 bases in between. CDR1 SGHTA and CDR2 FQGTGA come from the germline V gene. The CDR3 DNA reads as TGTGCCAGCAGCTCCCTGCGGAGTACTGAGCAGTTCTTC. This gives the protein CASSSLRSTEQFF.

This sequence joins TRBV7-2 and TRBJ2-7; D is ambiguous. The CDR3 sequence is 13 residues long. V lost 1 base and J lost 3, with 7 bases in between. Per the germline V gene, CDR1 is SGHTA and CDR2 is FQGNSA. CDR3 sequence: CASSLVGDYEQYF. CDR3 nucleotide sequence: TGTGCCAGCAGCTTAGTGGGTGACTACGAGCAGTACTTC. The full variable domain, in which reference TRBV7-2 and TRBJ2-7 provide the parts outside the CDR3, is GAGVSQSPSNKVTEKGKDVELRCDPISGHTALYWYRQSLGQGLEFLIYFQGNSAPDKSGLPSDRFSAERTGGSVSTLTIQRTQQEDSAVYLCASSLVGDYEQYFGPGTRLTVT.

CDR3 in amino acids: CASSEGGLETQYF. CDR3 nucleotide sequence: TGTGCCAGCAGTGAAGGGGGTTTGGAGACCCAGTACTTC. The chain has TRBV25-1 and TRBJ2-5; the D call may be TRBD1 or TRBD2 (5 bases each). Trimming took off 2 bases at V and 5 bases at J, with 9 bases between the two ends. CDR3 size: 13 residues. The germline V gene encodes CDR1 MGHDK and CDR2 SYGVNS.

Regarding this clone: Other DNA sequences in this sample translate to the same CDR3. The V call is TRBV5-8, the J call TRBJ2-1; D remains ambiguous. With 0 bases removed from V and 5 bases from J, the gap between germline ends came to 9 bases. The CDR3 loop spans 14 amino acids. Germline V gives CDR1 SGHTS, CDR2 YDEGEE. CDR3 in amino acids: CASSLAGPHNEQFF. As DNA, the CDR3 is TGTGCCAGCAGCTTGGCAGGACCACACAATGAGCAGTTCTTC.

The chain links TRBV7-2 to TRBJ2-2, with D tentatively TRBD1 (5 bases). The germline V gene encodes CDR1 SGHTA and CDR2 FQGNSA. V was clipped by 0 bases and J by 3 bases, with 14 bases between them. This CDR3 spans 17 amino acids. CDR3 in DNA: TGTGCCAGCAGCTTAGCCTCAGGGCCTAGGGACACCGGGGAGCTGTTTTTT. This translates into CASSLASGPRDTGELFF.

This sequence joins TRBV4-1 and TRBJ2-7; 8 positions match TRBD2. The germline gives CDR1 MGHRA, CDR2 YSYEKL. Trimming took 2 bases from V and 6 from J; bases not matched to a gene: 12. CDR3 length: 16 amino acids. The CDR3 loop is CASSQTLAGTSGEQYF. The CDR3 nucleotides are TGCGCCAGCAGCCAAACCTTAGCGGGAACCTCGGGCGAGCAGTACTTC.

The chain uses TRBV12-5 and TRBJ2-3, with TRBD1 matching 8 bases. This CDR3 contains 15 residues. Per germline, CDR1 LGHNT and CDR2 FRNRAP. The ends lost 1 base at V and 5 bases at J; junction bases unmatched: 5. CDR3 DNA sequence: TGTGCTAGTGGTTTGGGACAACAGGGGGTAGATACGCAGTATTTT. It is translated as CASGLGQQGVDTQYF.

CDR3 nucleotide sequence: TGTGCCAGCAGCGCACACGGACAGCCGATCTATGGCTACACCTTC. Protein sequence: CASSAHGQPIYGYTF. The chain joins TRBV9 to TRBJ1-2, with D perhaps matching TRBD1 (6 bases). Trimming left V 3 bases short and J 4 bases short, with 16 bases between. The CDR3 is made up of 15 amino acids. Germline-derived CDR1 and CDR2 are SGDLS and YYNGEE. The full variable domain, with the rest looked up from reference TRBV9 and TRBJ1-2, is DSGVTQTPKHLITATGQRVTLRCSPRSGDLSVYWYQQSLDQGLQFLIQYYNGEERAKGNILERFSAQQFPDLHSELNLSSLELGDSALYFCASSAHGQPIYGYTFGSGTRLTVV.

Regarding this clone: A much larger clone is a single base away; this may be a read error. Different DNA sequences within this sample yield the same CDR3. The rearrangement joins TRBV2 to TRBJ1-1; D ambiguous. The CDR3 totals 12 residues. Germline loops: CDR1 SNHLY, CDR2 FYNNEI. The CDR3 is CASTDMNTEAFF. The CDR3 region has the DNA TGTGCCAGCACGGATATGAACACTGAAGCCTTCTTT.

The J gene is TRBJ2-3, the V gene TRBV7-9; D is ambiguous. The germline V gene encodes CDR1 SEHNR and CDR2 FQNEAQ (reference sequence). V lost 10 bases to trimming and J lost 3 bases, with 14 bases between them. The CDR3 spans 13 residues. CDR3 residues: CAIYRAITDTQYF. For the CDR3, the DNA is TGTGCCATATATCGGGCTATTACAGATACGCAGTATTTT.

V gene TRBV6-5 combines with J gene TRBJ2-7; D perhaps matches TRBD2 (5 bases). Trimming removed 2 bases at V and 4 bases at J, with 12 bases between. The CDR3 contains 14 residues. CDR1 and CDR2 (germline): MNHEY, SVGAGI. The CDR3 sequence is CASSYGGGGYEQYF. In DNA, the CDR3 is TGTGCCAGCAGTTACGGCGGAGGTGGATACGAGCAGTACTTC.

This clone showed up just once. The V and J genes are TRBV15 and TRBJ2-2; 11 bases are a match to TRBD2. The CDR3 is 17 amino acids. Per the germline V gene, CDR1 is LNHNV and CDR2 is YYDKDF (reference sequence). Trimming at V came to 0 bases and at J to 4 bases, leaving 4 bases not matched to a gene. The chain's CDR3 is CATSREGGLAVTGELFF. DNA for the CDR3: TGTGCCACCAGCAGAGAGGGGGGACTAGCGGTCACCGGGGAGCTGTTTTTT.

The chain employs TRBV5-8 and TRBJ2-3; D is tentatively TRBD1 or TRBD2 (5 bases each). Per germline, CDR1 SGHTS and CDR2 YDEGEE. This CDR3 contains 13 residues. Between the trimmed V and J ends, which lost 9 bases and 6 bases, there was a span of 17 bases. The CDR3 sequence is CATQVGGIDTQYF. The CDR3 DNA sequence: TGTGCCACACAGGTTGGGGGAATTGATACGCAGTATTTT. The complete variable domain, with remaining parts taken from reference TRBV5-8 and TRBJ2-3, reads EAGVTQSPTHLIKTRGQQATLRCSPISGHTSVYWYQQALGLGLQFLLWYDEGEERNRGNFPPRFSGRQFPNYSSELNVNALELEDSALYLCATQVGGIDTQYFGPGTRLTVL.

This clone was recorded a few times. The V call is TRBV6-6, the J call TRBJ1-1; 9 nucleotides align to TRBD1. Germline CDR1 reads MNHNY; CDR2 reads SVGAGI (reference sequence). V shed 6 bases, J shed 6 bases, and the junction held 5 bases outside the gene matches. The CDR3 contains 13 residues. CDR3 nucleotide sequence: TGTGCCAGCAGAACAGGGGGCACGCCTGAAGCTTTCTTT. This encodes CASRTGGTPEAFF.

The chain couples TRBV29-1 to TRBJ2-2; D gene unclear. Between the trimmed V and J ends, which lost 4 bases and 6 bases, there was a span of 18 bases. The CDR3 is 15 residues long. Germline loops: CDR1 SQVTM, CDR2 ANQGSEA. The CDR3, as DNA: TGCAGCGTTGCTGATAGTGGGTACAGCGCCGGGGAGCTGTTTTTT. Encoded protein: CSVADSGYSAGELFF.